The next 13 T cell receptor beta chains were all read from a single sample in a study of cytomegalovirus exposure and HLA in healthy donors. The PCR had 60 Vbeta and 13 Jbeta primers. This table comes from immunoSEQ multiplex PCR, and its TCRdb copy is limited to in-frame clones, with some not included. The sample holds 120,000 or so clones, around three quarters seen once. The sequencing sample was made of PBMCs. The receptors shown here come from a woman in her 30s in good health and CMV-seronegative.

As for this clone: The junction differs from germline at one of its ends, possibly a read error. The chain uses TRBV19 and TRBJ1-4; 7 bases line up with TRBD1. The CDR3 has 13 amino acids. Germline values: CDR1 LNHDA, CDR2 SQIVND (reference sequence). The CDR3 loop reads CASSMWDSEKLFF. The CDR3 DNA reads as TGTGCCAGTAGTATGTGGGACAGTGAAAAACTATTTTTT.

This clone was counted a few times. The CDR3 sequence is CASSLWGLAGVDEQFF. The DNA for the CDR3 is TGTGCCAGCAGCCTGTGGGGACTAGCGGGAGTCGATGAGCAGTTCTTC. The V call is TRBV14, the J call TRBJ2-1, with TRBD2 matching 14 bases. The CDR3 extends over 16 amino acids. Germline values: CDR1 SGHDN, CDR2 FVKESK. Trimming removed 4 bases from V and 8 bases from J; junction bases left unmatched: 7.

The chain employs TRBV7-9 and TRBJ2-1, with TRBD2 as a possible D gene (5 bases). This CDR3 is built from 12 residues. V lost 11 bases, J lost 5 bases, and 13 bases lay in between. CDR1 and CDR2 from the germline V gene are SEHNR and FQNEAQ (reference sequence). The CDR3 nucleotides are TGTGCCGCCTCGGCCGGGGACAATGAGCAGTTCTTC. Protein: CAASAGDNEQFF.

This clone was picked up one time. V is TRBV5-1 and J is TRBJ1-1; D gene unclear. CDR3 size: 15 residues. Trimming left V 0 bases short and J 5 bases short, with 14 bases between. Germline values: CDR1 SGHRS, CDR2 YFSETQ. In nucleotides, the CDR3 is TGCGCCAGCAGCTTGGGAATGCCGCGAGGTACTGAAGCTTTCTTT. This translates into CASSLGMPRGTEAFF.

Only one count was recorded for this clone. This sequence joins TRBV7-3 and TRBJ2-3; D gene uncertain. The CDR3 extends over 14 amino acids. The V end lost 5 bases, the J end lost 0 bases, and 9 bases lay between the germline ends. Per the germline V gene, CDR1 is SGHTA and CDR2 is FQGTGA. CDR3 residues: CASSPQASTDTQYF. The CDR3 DNA is TGTGCCAGCAGCCCCCAAGCCAGCACAGATACGCAGTATTTT.

The rearrangement joins TRBV28 to TRBJ1-5, with D possibly TRBD1 on 6 matching bases. With 4 bases removed from V and 0 bases from J, the gap between germline ends came to 10 bases. There are 15 residues in the CDR3. Per germline, CDR1 MDHEN and CDR2 SYDVKM. The CDR3 is CASSSTGDSNQPQHF. The CDR3 DNA is TGTGCCAGCAGTTCGACAGGCGATAGCAATCAGCCCCAGCATTTT.

This chain links TRBV5-6 with TRBJ1-2, with D perhaps matching TRBD1 (5 bases). V was trimmed by 2 bases and J by 3 bases, leaving 11 bases between them. In germline, CDR1 is SGHDT, CDR2 YYEEEE. This CDR3 is 14 amino acids long. CDR3 coding DNA: TGTGCCAGCAGCTTCTCCGACAGCGACTATGGCTACACCTTC. Translating gives CASSFSDSDYGYTF.

The genes are TRBV30 and TRBJ1-2; TRBD1 agrees at 7 bases. The CDR3 is 14 residues long. Unmatched junction bases numbered 10, after V lost 5 bases and J lost 4 bases. The germline gives CDR1 GTSNPN, CDR2 SVGIG (reference sequence). The chain's CDR3 is CAWGESGTVYGYTF. The CDR3, as DNA: TGTGCCTGGGGGGAGTCCGGGACAGTCTATGGCTACACCTTC.

This rearrangement joins TRBV19 to TRBJ2-3; the match to TRBD1 covers 10 bases. This CDR3 contains 15 residues. After removal of 3 bases from V and 2 bases from J, the junction contained 2 bases not matched to a gene. Germline V CDR1 and CDR2: LNHDA, SQIVND (reference sequence). Written as DNA, the CDR3 is TGTGCCAGTAGTATGGGGACAGGGGTCACAGATACGCAGTATTTT. Translated: CASSMGTGVTDTQYF.

This clone was seen more than once but under ten times. The chain uses TRBV5-1 and TRBJ1-1, with 8 bases fitting TRBD1. Germline V lookup: CDR1 SGHRS, CDR2 YFSETQ. The CDR3 has 15 amino acids. V shed 0 bases, J shed 4 bases, and the junction held 5 bases outside the gene matches. The CDR3 DNA reads TGCGCCAGCAGCTTGGATGGACAGGGTTCCACTGAAGCTTTCTTT. This sequence encodes CASSLDGQGSTEAFF.

This clone was observed a few times. The chain couples TRBV7-2 to TRBJ1-4, with D unresolved. CDR1 is SGHTA and CDR2 is FQGNSA in the germline V gene. This CDR3 contains 15 residues. Trimming took 5 bases from V and 5 from J, leaving 15 bases between them. The CDR3 nucleotides are TGTGCCAGCAGCCTTCAGGTCGGGGTGAATGAAAAACTGTTTTTT. It yields the protein CASSLQVGVNEKLFF. Together with reference TRBV7-2 and TRBJ1-4, the CDR3 gives the full variable domain: GAGVSQSPSNKVTEKGKDVELRCDPISGHTALYWYRQSLGQGLEFLIYFQGNSAPDKSGLPSDRFSAERTGGSVSTLTIQRTQQEDSAVYLCASSLQVGVNEKLFFGSGTQLSVL.

This clone has more than one count but fewer than ten. V and J are TRBV5-1 and TRBJ1-2, with a tentative D call TRBD1 (6 bases). Trimming stripped 4 bases from V and 1 base from J, with 11 bases between. Germline V gene lookup returns CDR1 SGHRS and CDR2 YFSETQ. This CDR3 is built from 14 residues. The CDR3 DNA is TGCGCCAGCAGCAACGACAGGAGTAACTATGGCTACACCTTC. Protein product: CASSNDRSNYGYTF.

The chain joins TRBV29-1 to TRBJ2-1; 12 positions agree with TRBD2. This CDR3 has 12 residues. Germline V gene data show CDR1 as SQVTM and CDR2 as ANQGSEA. The J segment lost 6 bases and the V segment lost 7 bases, leaving 1 base of the junction unmatched. The CDR3 loop is CSGTSGINEQFF. As DNA, the CDR3 is TGCAGCGGGACTAGCGGGATCAATGAGCAGTTCTTC.